The 9 T cell receptor beta chains below all came from one sample that was sequenced in a study of vaccination and CD4 T cells after COVID-19. The Oncomine TCR Beta short-read assay sequenced DNA from cultured CD4+ T cells. TCRdb reanalysed the PCR reads using MiXCR and keeps one entry per CDR3 protein. Here the sample spans 20,000 or so distinct CDR3 sequences, about 40% being singletons. Time point specified: late sampling 161 to 241 days after vaccination in a few convalescent patients. The treatment is: approximately 9-day PBMC culture with coronavirus spike peptide pools or control peptides (ViraFEST assay). Their target antigens are unknown. The sample in question was CD4+ T cells from blood, cultured in vitro, obtained about 7 months after SARS-CoV-2 vaccination. These receptors were obtained from a human donor who had recovered from COVID-19.

Written as DNA, the CDR3 is TGTGCCAGCAGTGAAGCAGGGAGCACCATATATTTT. The encoded protein is CASSEAGSTIYF. The chain combines TRBV6-1 with TRBJ1-3, with D hard to call. Trimming cost V 0 bases and J 9 bases, with 6 bases left between them. Germline lookup yields CDR1 MNHNS and CDR2 SASEGT. The CDR3 has 12 residues.

This clonotype was seen only a few times. CDR3 coding DNA: TGTGCCAGCAGCTTATCCCCTTTACTCTACGAGCAGTACTTC. Translated, it gives CASSLSPLLYEQYF. The genes are TRBV7-2 and TRBJ2-1; D remains unclear. The J call may not be correct, given that the DNA end is closer to TRBJ2-7. There are 14 residues in the CDR3. Germline V gene sequence: CDR1 SGHTA, CDR2 FQGNSA.

This clonotype was detected a few times. CDR3 residues: CASSRQTGNPDTQYF. CDR3 nucleotides: TGTGCCAGCAGCCGCCAAACAGGGAATCCAGATACGCAGTATTTT. The chain recombines TRBV7-2 with TRBJ2-3; possibly TRBD1 for D (6 bases). The CDR3 consists of 15 residues. Trimming took off 5 bases at V and 4 bases at J, with 16 bases between the two ends. Germline CDR1 SGHTA, CDR2 FQGNSA.

The V and J genes are TRBV28 and TRBJ2-7, with a possible D match to TRBD1 (5 bases). CDR1 is MDHEN, CDR2 SYDVKM, per germline. Trimming took 1 base from V and 3 from J, leaving 10 bases between them. This CDR3 is 14 amino acids long. DNA of the CDR3: TGTGCCAGCAGTTTATTTGGGGCCGGCTACGAGCAGTACTTC. The encoded protein is CASSLFGAGYEQYF.

By its share, this clonotype is medium-sized. The chain employs TRBV20-1 and TRBJ1-1; tentatively, D is TRBD1 (5 bases). CDR3 size: 15 residues. Germline V gives CDR1 DFQATT, CDR2 SNEGSKA (reference sequence). Between the trimmed V and J ends, which lost 5 bases and 4 bases, there was a span of 20 bases. The CDR3 spells CSAGAAGVGRTEAFF. The CDR3 coding sequence is TGCAGTGCTGGAGCGGCGGGGGTCGGGCGCACTGAAGCTTTCTTT.

This clonotype was found a few times. The chain couples TRBV28 to TRBJ2-7; TRBD2 matches 10 bases. Germline CDR1 is MDHEN and CDR2 is SYDVKM. V lost 3 bases and J lost 5; bases outside the gene matches: 10. CDR3 length equals 16 residues. The CDR3 DNA follows: TGTGCCAGCAGTTTGGCTCTTGGCCTAGCGGGAGACGAGCAGTACTTC. It encodes CASSLALGLAGDEQYF.

This chain joins TRBV6-5 and TRBJ2-7; no firm D call. The CDR3 is 13 residues long. V was clipped by 2 bases and J by 3 bases, with 8 bases between them. Germline V CDR1 and CDR2: MNHEY, SVGAGI. The CDR3 DNA reads TGTGCCAGCAGTTACGACCAAAACTACGAGCAGTACTTC. Encoded protein: CASSYDQNYEQYF.

Sample share makes this clonotype medium-sized. V is TRBV7-2 and J is TRBJ2-7, with D unclear. V was pared by 3 bases and J by 6 bases, with 6 bases between. CDR1 is SGHTA, CDR2 FQGNSA, per germline. This CDR3 comprises 11 residues. CDR3 coding DNA: TGTGCCAGCAGCTTTGATACCGAGCAGTACTTC. This sequence encodes CASSFDTEQYF.

This clonotype occurred a few times. The chain links TRBV20-1 to TRBJ2-1; possibly TRBD2 for D (6 bases). CDR1 is DFQATT and CDR2 is SNEGSKA in the germline V gene (reference sequence). This CDR3 is built from 16 residues. Between the trimmed V and J ends, which lost 0 bases and 7 bases, there was a span of 19 bases. The CDR3: CSARDPGPSGRNEQFF. The CDR3 region has the DNA TGCAGTGCTAGAGATCCAGGACCTAGTGGGAGGAATGAGCAGTTCTTC.